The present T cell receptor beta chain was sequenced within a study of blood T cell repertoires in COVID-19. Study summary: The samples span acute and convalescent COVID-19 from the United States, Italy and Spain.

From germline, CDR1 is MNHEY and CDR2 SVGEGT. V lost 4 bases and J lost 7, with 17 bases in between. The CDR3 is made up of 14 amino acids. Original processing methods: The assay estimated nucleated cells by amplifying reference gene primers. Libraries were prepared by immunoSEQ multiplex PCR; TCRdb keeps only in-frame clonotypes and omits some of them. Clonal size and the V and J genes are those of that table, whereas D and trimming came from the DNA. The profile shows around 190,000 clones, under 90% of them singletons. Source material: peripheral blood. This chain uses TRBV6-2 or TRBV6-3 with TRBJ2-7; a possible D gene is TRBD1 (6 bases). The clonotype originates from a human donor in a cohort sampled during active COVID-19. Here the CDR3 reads CASSFQGTLREQYF. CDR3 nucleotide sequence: TGTGCCAGCAGTTTCCAGGGGACCCTACGAGAGCAGTACTTC.